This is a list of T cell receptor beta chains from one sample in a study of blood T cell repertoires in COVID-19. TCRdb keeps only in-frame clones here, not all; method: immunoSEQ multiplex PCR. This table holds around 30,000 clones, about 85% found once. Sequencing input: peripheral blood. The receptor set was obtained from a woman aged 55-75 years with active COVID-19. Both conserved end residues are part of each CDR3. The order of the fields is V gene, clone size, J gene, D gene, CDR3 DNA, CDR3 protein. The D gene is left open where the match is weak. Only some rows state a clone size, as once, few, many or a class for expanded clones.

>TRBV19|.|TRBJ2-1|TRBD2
TGTGCCAGTAGTATAGAACCTAGCGGGGTGTACAATGAGCAGTTCTTC
CASSIEPSGVYNEQFF
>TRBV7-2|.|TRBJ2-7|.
TGTGCCAGCAGCCCAGGGGGGAACTCCTACGAGCAGTACTTC
CASSPGGNSYEQYF
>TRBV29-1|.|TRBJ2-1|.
TGCAGCCACGCCGGTCGGGGCTCCTACAATGAGCAGTTCTTC
CSHAGRGSYNEQFF
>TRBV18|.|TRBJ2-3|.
TGTGCCAGCTCACCACGTCCAGGTAACAGCACAGATACGCAGTATTTT
CASSPRPGNSTDTQYF
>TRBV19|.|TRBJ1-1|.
TGTGCCAGTAGTATGAAGGGGTCGGGACACGCCTCTCAAAAGGACACTGAAGCTTTCTTT
CASSMKGSGHASQKDTEAFF
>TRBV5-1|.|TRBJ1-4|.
TGCGCCAGCGGGGAGGGCGCAACTAATGAAAAACTGTTTTTT
CASGEGATNEKLFF
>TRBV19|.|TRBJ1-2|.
TGTGCCAGTAGTTTCCGTCTGAGATATGGCTACACCTTC
CASSFRLRYGYTF
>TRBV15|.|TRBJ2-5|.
TGTGCCACCAGCAGAACAGGGGCGCAGGGGGGAAAGACCCAGTACTTC
CATSRTGAQGGKTQYF
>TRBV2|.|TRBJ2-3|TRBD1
TGTGCCAGCAGTACAAACAGGGGGCTGGGCACAGATACGCAGTATTTT
CASSTNRGLGTDTQYF
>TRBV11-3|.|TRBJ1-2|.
TGTGCCAGCAGCCCGCTGGAGGGGAGAGCTAACTATGGCTACACCTTC
CASSPLEGRANYGYTF
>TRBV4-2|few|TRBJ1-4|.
TGTGCCAGCAGCTCGACAGTAAATGAAAAACTGTTTTTT
CASSSTVNEKLFF
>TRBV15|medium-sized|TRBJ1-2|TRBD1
TGTGCCACCAGCAGTGGTAGAACGGGACAGAGATATGGCTACACCTTC
CATSSGRTGQRYGYTF
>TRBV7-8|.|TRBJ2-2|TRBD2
TGTGCCAGCAGCTCCGGACTAGCGGGAGGAGTTTGGAACACCGGGGAGCTGTTTTTT
CASSSGLAGGVWNTGELFF
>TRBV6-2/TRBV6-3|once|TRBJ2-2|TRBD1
TGTGCCAGCAGTTCGGACAGGGGGAGCAATATCGGGGAGCTGTTTTTT
CASSSDRGSNIGELFF
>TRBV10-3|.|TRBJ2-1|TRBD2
TGTGCCATCAGGACTAGCGGGGATTACAATGAGCAGTTCTTC
CAIRTSGDYNEQFF
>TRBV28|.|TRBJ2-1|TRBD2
TGTGCCAGCAGTAGGACTGGGACTAGCGGGAGCCACAATGAGCAGTTCTTC
CASSRTGTSGSHNEQFF
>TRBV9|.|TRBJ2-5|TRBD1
TGTGCCAGCAGCATACGGGACAGTCGGGTTGAGACCCAGTACTTC
CASSIRDSRVETQYF
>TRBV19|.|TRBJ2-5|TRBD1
TGTGCCAGTAGTATTACAGGGGACCAAGAGACCCAGTACTTC
CASSITGDQETQYF
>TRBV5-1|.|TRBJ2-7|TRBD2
TGCGCCAGCAGCCCAGGGACTAGCGGATTCTACGAGCAGTACTTC
CASSPGTSGFYEQYF
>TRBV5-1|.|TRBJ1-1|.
TGCGCCAGCCGAGGTCGGGGTTCCATGAACACTGAAGCTTTCTTT
CASRGRGSMNTEAFF
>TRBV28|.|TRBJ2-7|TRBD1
TGTGCCAGCAGTTTCAGGGGGATCTACGAGCAGTACTTC
CASSFRGIYEQYF
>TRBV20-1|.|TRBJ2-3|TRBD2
TGCAGTGCTAGTGTGGGAGGGCAGGGAGATACGCAGTATTTT
CSASVGGQGDTQYF
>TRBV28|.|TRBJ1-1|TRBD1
TGTGCCACCACAGGCCCGGGACAGGGGGCCTTCACTGAAGCTTTCTTT
CATTGPGQGAFTEAFF
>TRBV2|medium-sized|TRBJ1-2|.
TGTGCCAGGGGGGACATCTATGGCTACACCTTC
CARGDIYGYTF